Following are 32 T cell receptor beta chains from one sample sequenced in a study of shared clonotypes between healthy human individuals. Profiled with immunoSEQ multiplex PCR; TCRdb holds only in-frame clones, not every one. The data contain millions of clones, approximately 90% of them singletons. The sequencing input was naive CD4+ T cells sorted from blood. Indicated subset: CD45RA+ positively selected. All receptors come from a man younger than 35 in good health.

The gene calls are TRBV5-1 and TRBJ1-1; 10 bases are a match to TRBD1. V was clipped by 4 bases and J by 10 bases; unmatched bases: 7. This CDR3 has 13 residues. Germline CDR1 is SGHRS and CDR2 is YFSETQ. CDR3 sequence (DNA): TGCGCCAGCAGCCCAGACAGGGGGCTGGGAGCTTTCTTT. It yields the protein CASSPDRGLGAFF.

This clone was counted once. This chain connects TRBV5-1 to TRBJ2-2; 7 bases agree with TRBD1. V gave up 3 bases and J gave up 5 bases; unmatched junction bases: 7. The CDR3 consists of 15 residues. CDR1 and CDR2 from the germline V gene are SGHRS and YFSETQ. CDR3 coding DNA: TGCGCCAGCAGCTCGAGGGGACAGTTAACCGGGGAGCTGTTTTTT. Amino acids: CASSSRGQLTGELFF. Supplemented by reference TRBV5-1 and TRBJ2-2, the full variable domain reads KAGVTQTPRYLIKTRGQQVTLSCSPISGHRSVSWYQQTPGQGLQFLFEYFSETQRNKGNFPGRFSGRQFSNSRSEMNVSTLELGDSALYLCASSSRGQLTGELFFGEGSRLTVL.

The chain joins TRBV11-2 to TRBJ1-3; D remains ambiguous. The CDR3 has 14 amino acids. The ends were cut back, 8 bases at V and 0 bases at J, with 11 bases in the middle. CDR1 SGHAT and CDR2 FQNNGV come from the germline V gene. In DNA, the CDR3 is TGTGCCAGCCGAGTGCCTTACTCTGGAAACACCATATATTTT. Translation: CASRVPYSGNTIYF.

V usage is TRBV5-1 and J usage is TRBJ2-7; 7 nucleotides agree with TRBD2. The CDR3 contains 14 residues. Germline CDR1 and CDR2: SGHRS and YFSETQ. V was pared by 2 bases and J by 0 bases, with 2 bases of the junction left unmatched. Here the CDR3 reads CASSLLATSYEQYF. In nucleotides, the CDR3 is TGCGCCAGCAGCTTACTAGCGACCTCCTACGAGCAGTACTTC.

Note on this clone: At the DNA level, this CDR3 is encoded by other sequences in the same sample as well. The V gene is TRBV6-1, the J gene TRBJ1-4; 8 bases agree with TRBD1. There are 14 residues in the CDR3. V lost 5 bases, J lost 7 bases, and 6 bases stayed unmatched. The germline V gene has CDR1 MNHNS and CDR2 SASEGT. In nucleotides, the CDR3 is TGTGCCAGCAGTTCTGGACAGGGTGGTGAAAAACTGTTTTTT. This sequence encodes CASSSGQGGEKLFF.

A few counts support this clone. The chain is built from TRBV28 and TRBJ1-5; TRBD1 agrees at 7 bases. There are 16 residues in the CDR3. V was clipped by 5 bases and J by 2 bases; unmatched bases: 9. Germline V gene sequence: CDR1 MDHEN, CDR2 SYDVKM. In nucleotides, the CDR3 is TGTGCCAGCAGTCCTCAGGGGGGAAGGGGCAATCAGCCCCAGCATTTT. Translated: CASSPQGGRGNQPQHF.

The chain couples TRBV5-5 to TRBJ2-3; TRBD1 matches 9 bases. The germline V gene encodes CDR1 SGHKS and CDR2 YYEKEE (reference sequence). V was clipped by 6 bases and J by 3 bases; unmatched bases: 5. The CDR3 has 14 amino acids. DNA of the CDR3: TGTGCCAGCAATGACAGGGGGATTACAGATACGCAGTATTTT. Amino acids: CASNDRGITDTQYF.

The chain links TRBV7-2 to TRBJ2-2; 7 bases agree with TRBD2. The CDR3 has 17 residues. Trimming at V came to 5 bases and at J to 2 bases, leaving 11 bases not matched to a gene. CDR1 is SGHTA, CDR2 FQGNSA, per germline. CDR3 sequence: CASSLGSSGVNTGELFF. The CDR3 nucleotides read TGTGCCAGCAGCCTCGGCTCTAGCGGAGTCAACACCGGGGAGCTGTTTTTT.

In the case of this clone: This sample also contains other DNA sequences that code for the same CDR3. The rearrangement uses TRBV6-1 and TRBJ2-7; weak D call: TRBD2 (5 bases). Trimming stripped 0 bases from V and 1 base from J, with 7 bases between. The germline V gene has CDR1 MNHNS and CDR2 SASEGT. The CDR3 totals 14 residues. CDR3 loop: CASSEARGSYEQYF. CDR3 bases: TGTGCCAGCAGTGAAGCGCGAGGGTCCTACGAGCAGTACTTC.

About this clone itself: At the DNA level, this CDR3 is encoded by other sequences in the same sample as well. The V and J genes are TRBV5-1 and TRBJ2-3; the match to TRBD2 covers 8 bases. V lost 2 bases and J lost 3; bases outside the gene matches: 2. Germline V gene lookup returns CDR1 SGHRS and CDR2 YFSETQ. This CDR3 has 14 amino acids. The CDR3: CASSFGTRTDTQYF. The CDR3 DNA sequence: TGCGCCAGCAGCTTTGGGACTAGAACAGATACGCAGTATTTT.

The gene calls are TRBV5-6 and TRBJ2-3, with 8 nucleotides matching TRBD2. Germline CDR1 is SGHDT and CDR2 is YYEEEE. The ends lost 4 bases at V and 2 bases at J; junction bases unmatched: 6. CDR3 length: 15 amino acids. Here the CDR3 reads CASSPTSGPTDTQYF. The CDR3 bases are TGTGCCAGCAGCCCCACTAGCGGCCCCACAGATACGCAGTATTTT.

Turning to this clone: The sample contains more than one DNA sequence encoding this CDR3. The chain couples TRBV19 to TRBJ2-3, with 8 bases lining up with TRBD1. This CDR3 is 15 amino acids long. V was pared by 1 base and J by 0 bases, with 0 bases of the junction left unmatched. Germline values: CDR1 LNHDA, CDR2 SQIVND (reference sequence). The DNA for the CDR3 is TGTGCCAGTAGTATAGGGACAGGGAGCACAGATACGCAGTATTTT. Its protein product is CASSIGTGSTDTQYF.

The chain employs TRBV28 and TRBJ1-4; D gene unclear. This CDR3 is built from 13 residues. The germline CDR1 and CDR2 sequences are MDHEN and SYDVKM. Trimming shortened V by 4 bases and J by 5 bases, and 8 bases separated the two germline ends. The CDR3 DNA is TGTGCCAGCAGTTCATTGGGGAATGAAAAACTGTTTTTT. Amino acid sequence: CASSSLGNEKLFF.

The genes are TRBV7-2 and TRBJ2-1; TRBD2 agrees at 13 bases. The V gene end was trimmed by 4 bases and the J gene end by 6 bases; junction bases not matched to a gene: 3. The germline V gene encodes CDR1 SGHTA and CDR2 FQGNSA. This CDR3 comprises 15 residues. The DNA for the CDR3 is TGTGCCAGCAGCTACACTAGCGGGGGGGCCAATGAGCAGTTCTTC. Residues: CASSYTSGGANEQFF.

The rearrangement joins TRBV5-1 to TRBJ2-2, with 11 bases fitting TRBD2. There are 16 residues in the CDR3. CDR1 SGHRS and CDR2 YFSETQ come from the germline V gene. With V trimmed by 0 bases and J by 6 bases, 4 bases remained unmatched. Here the CDR3 reads CASSLVLAGGAGELFF. In DNA, the CDR3 is TGCGCCAGCAGCTTGGTCCTAGCGGGGGGCGCCGGGGAGCTGTTTTTT.

CDR3 region: CASSYSGQGIYGYTF. CDR3 coding DNA: TGTGCCAGCAGTTACTCGGGACAGGGTATCTATGGCTACACCTTC. This chain connects TRBV6-5 to TRBJ1-2; 9 nucleotides align to TRBD1. The CDR3 has 15 residues. Losses at the gene ends were 0 bases for V and 4 bases for J; bases not matched to a gene: 3. Germline-derived CDR1 and CDR2 are MNHEY and SVGAGI.

This clone came up a few times. The V gene is TRBV28, the J gene TRBJ1-5; D is undetermined. Trimming left V 3 bases short and J 5 bases short, with 8 bases between. Germline CDR1 is MDHEN and CDR2 is SYDVKM. CDR3 length equals 13 residues. CDR3 DNA sequence: TGTGCCAGCAGTTTGACTGTGGATCAGCCCCAGCATTTT. As protein: CASSLTVDQPQHF.

The chain uses TRBV21-1 and TRBJ2-7; no DNA check was done on the table's D call, TRBD1. TRBV21-1 corresponds to a pseudogene. The CDR3 is 14 amino acids. This CDR3 is CASSSGTGGLEQYF. In DNA, the CDR3 is TGTGCCAGCAGTTCCGGGACAGGGGGCCTTGAGCAGTACTTC.

The chain recombines TRBV6-5 with TRBJ1-3; D perhaps matches TRBD1 (5 bases). Per the germline V gene, CDR1 is MNHEY and CDR2 is SVGAGI. The length of the CDR3 is 14 residues. V lost 8 bases, J lost 4 bases, and 15 bases lay in between. The CDR3 loop is CASGPGGAGNTIYF. The CDR3 nucleotides are TGTGCCAGCGGTCCAGGTGGGGCAGGAAACACCATATATTTT.

The J gene is TRBJ2-1, the V gene TRBV18; tentatively, D is TRBD1 or TRBD2 (5 bases each). This CDR3 is 13 amino acids long. V shed 2 bases and J shed 10 bases, with 12 bases lying between them. Germline-derived CDR1 and CDR2 are KGHSH and LQKENI. The DNA for the CDR3 is TGTGCCAGCTCACCAAACACTTGGGGGGAGCAGTTCTTC. Its translation is CASSPNTWGEQFF. The whole variable domain, filled in from reference TRBV18 and TRBJ2-1, reads NAGVMQNPRHLVRRRGQEARLRCSPMKGHSHVYWYRQLPEEGLKFMVYLQKENIIDESGMPKERFSAEFPKEGPSILRIQQVVRGDSAAYFCASSPNTWGEQFFGPGTRLTVL.

This sequence joins TRBV2 and TRBJ2-7; D is possibly TRBD1 (5 bases). Germline V gene data show CDR1 as SNHLY and CDR2 as FYNNEI. The CDR3 has 16 amino acids. V was trimmed by 1 base and J by 2 bases, leaving 15 bases between them. The CDR3 bases are TGTGCCAGCAGTGAAGATCTGGCAGGGATCCCCTACGAGCAGTACTTC. Translated, it gives CASSEDLAGIPYEQYF.

This clone was detected a few times. The V and J genes are TRBV19 and TRBJ1-5; D is uncertain. CDR3 length equals 13 residues. Trimming pared 10 bases from V and 2 bases from J, leaving 12 bases between. Germline CDR1 reads LNHDA; CDR2 reads SQIVND (reference sequence). As DNA, the CDR3 is TGTGCCACTCGAGTGCTGGGCAATCAGCCCCAGCATTTT. It encodes CATRVLGNQPQHF.

In this sample, this clone turned up once. This chain connects TRBV14 to TRBJ1-2, with unresolved D. The CDR3 covers 14 residues. Trimming removed 1 base at V and 4 bases at J, with 10 bases between. CDR1 SGHDN and CDR2 FVKESK come from the germline V gene. In nucleotides, the CDR3 is TGTGCCAGCAGCCAAGCGCGGGGAGGCTATGGCTACACCTTC. Translated: CASSQARGGYGYTF.

V and J are TRBV7-9 and TRBJ2-1; 10 bases match TRBD2. This CDR3 is 16 amino acids long. Trimming cost V 5 bases and J 0 bases; bases outside gene matches: 4. CDR1 and CDR2 (germline): SEHNR, FQNEAQ (reference sequence). The CDR3 sequence is CASSPRLAGSYNEQFF. The CDR3 DNA reads TGTGCCAGCAGCCCCCGACTAGCGGGCTCCTACAATGAGCAGTTCTTC. Full variable domain (outside the CDR3, taken from reference TRBV7-9 and TRBJ2-1): DTGVSQNPRHKITKRGQNVTFRCDPISEHNRLYWYRQTLGQGPEFLTYFQNEAQLEKSRLLSDRFSAERPKGSFSTLEIQRTEQGDSAMYLCASSPRLAGSYNEQFFGPGTRLTVL.

The genes are TRBV5-3 and TRBJ1-1; D gene unclear. TRBV5-3 is treated as an ORF (open reading frame) with a function not yet certain. V lost 10 bases and J 7 bases, leaving 14 bases between the germline ends. The CDR3 runs to 11 residues. CDR3 sequence: CALRAAFEAFF. CDR3 nucleotides: TGTGCCCTGAGGGCCGCCTTTGAAGCTTTCTTT.

This chain links TRBV21-1 with TRBJ1-4; TRBD1 was called by the table and not checked on the DNA. TRBV21-1 is deemed a pseudogene. This CDR3 is 17 amino acids long. CDR3 sequence (DNA): TGTGCCAGCAGCCCTCTCCCGACAGGGGGAAGGGTGGAAAAACTGTTTTTT. Encoded protein: CASSPLPTGGRVEKLFF.

This clone was found once. The rearrangement links TRBV12-5 to TRBJ2-5; 9 bases are a match to TRBD2. The better agreement between TRBJ2-7 and the DNA end casts doubt on the J call. The CDR3 consists of 16 residues. CDR1 and CDR2 (germline): LGHNT, FRNRAP. The DNA of the CDR3 is TGTGCTAGTGGTTTGGTTAATCTAGCGGGGAAGGCCGAGCAGTACTTC. Its translation is CASGLVNLAGKAEQYF.

The V gene is TRBV30, the J gene TRBJ2-3; D unresolved. Looked up from germline, CDR1 is GTSNPN and CDR2 is SVGIG (reference sequence). V was trimmed by 1 base and J by 6 bases, leaving 11 bases between them. This CDR3 contains 13 residues. Here the CDR3 DNA reads TGTGCCTGGAGTGAGGCGGCTTTGGATACGCAGTATTTT. It encodes CAWSEAALDTQYF.

In this sample, this clone turned up once. The chain employs TRBV2 and TRBJ2-3, with D possibly TRBD2 on 6 matching bases. The V and J ends lost 11 bases and 8 bases respectively, with 17 bases between them. Germline V gives CDR1 SNHLY, CDR2 FYNNEI. The CDR3 consists of 12 residues. The CDR3: CAPGGAKGTQYF. For the CDR3, the DNA is TGTGCCCCCGGAGGGGCTAAGGGTACGCAGTATTTT. The full variable domain, rest sourced from reference TRBV2 and TRBJ2-3, is EPEVTQTPSHQVTQMGQEVILRCVPISNHLYFYWYRQILGQKVEFLVSFYNNEISEKSEIFDDQFSVERPDGSNFTLKIRSTKLEDSAMYFCAPGGAKGTQYFGPGTRLTVL.

V usage is TRBV5-1 and J usage is TRBJ1-2; D gene unclear. Per the germline V gene, CDR1 is SGHRS and CDR2 is YFSETQ. The CDR3 extends over 13 amino acids. Trimming pared 4 bases from V and 0 bases from J, leaving 7 bases between. The CDR3 coding sequence is TGCGCCAGCAGCGCCCGATCTAACTATGGCTACACCTTC. This gives the protein CASSARSNYGYTF. Full variable domain (rest looked up from reference TRBV5-1 and TRBJ1-2): KAGVTQTPRYLIKTRGQQVTLSCSPISGHRSVSWYQQTPGQGLQFLFEYFSETQRNKGNFPGRFSGRQFSNSRSEMNVSTLELGDSALYLCASSARSNYGYTFGSGTRLTVV.

The chain employs TRBV5-6 and TRBJ2-7; 9 nucleotides line up with TRBD1. V was pared by 3 bases and J by 3 bases, with 10 bases of the junction left unmatched. The CDR3 is 16 residues long. Germline V lookup: CDR1 SGHDT, CDR2 YYEEEE. The CDR3 DNA reads as TGTGCCAGCAGCTCAATACAGGGGGCTAACCTCTACGAGCAGTACTTC. This encodes CASSSIQGANLYEQYF.

The rearrangement joins TRBV28 to TRBJ1-2, with D perhaps matching TRBD1 (5 bases). With 7 bases removed from V and 8 bases from J, the gap between germline ends came to 20 bases. Germline CDR1 is MDHEN and CDR2 is SYDVKM. The CDR3 loop spans 14 amino acids. CDR3 DNA sequence: TGTGCCAGCACCATGTCCGGGACGGCGCCGGGCTACACCTTC. Translating it yields CASTMSGTAPGYTF.